This TCR beta chain was obtained from a study of T cells in Graves' hyperthyroidism and ophthalmopathy. With 6 bases removed from V and 6 bases from J, the gap between germline ends came to 21 bases. Germline values: CDR1 LNHDA, CDR2 SQIVND (reference sequence). This CDR3 is 15 amino acids long. Patients showing uncontrolled infection, other autoimmune disease, pregnancy or lactation were ineligible. This clonotype was observed many times. Its cognate antigen is unknown. The study, taken as a whole, reports: Using 13 V-J features, a model discriminated ophthalmopathy from stable hyperthyroidism.

The CDR3 regions of TCR beta were amplified from RNA transcripts. HTBI primers were the set used in a first-round RT-PCR of the TCR CDR3. Each CDR3 protein is one row after TCRdb ran MiXCR on the multiplex PCR reads. In the table there are 400,000 to 500,000 distinct CDR3 sequences, 14% of which are singletons. The material sequenced was blood. This clonotype originated in a woman aged 18 to 35 with Graves' hyperthyroidism. The rearrangement uses TRBV19 and TRBJ2-7; D is uncertain. The chain's CDR3 is CASRLTPLSASEQYF. The CDR3 DNA reads as TGTGCCAGTAGGCTAACACCCTTGTCGGCCAGCGAGCAGTACTTC. Complete variable domain (other parts from reference TRBV19 and TRBJ2-7): DGGITQSPKYLFRKEGQNVTLSCEQNLNHDAMYWYRQDPGQGLRLIYYSQIVNDFQKGDIAEGYSVSREKKESFPLTVTSAQKNPTAFYLCASRLTPLSASEQYFGPGTRLTVT.